These T cell receptor beta chains were read from a single sample in a study of blood T cell repertoires in COVID-19. The method was immunoSEQ multiplex PCR; TCRdb's version includes in-frame clones alone and lacks a portion of them. The sample has 200,000 or so clones, about 84% seen once. Source material: PBMCs or T cells enriched from blood (not recorded which). The receptor source for this set is a woman aged 40 to 50 with acute COVID-19. CDR3s include the opening cysteine and the closing phenylalanine or tryptophan. D genes are given only for firm matches. Part of the rows lack a size; the others show once, few, many or a class for expanded clones.

cdr3_nt cdr3_aa j_call clone_size d_call v_call
TGTGCCAGCAGCCCCACGGGGGTGGACGAAAAACTGTTTTTT CASSPTGVDEKLFF TRBJ1-4 - - TRBV2
TGTGCCAGCAGTTTAGGCAGTTACAATGAGCAGTTCTTC CASSLGSYNEQFF TRBJ2-1 many - TRBV12-3/TRBV12-4
TGCAGCGTTGAAGGCACCAGGGGGCGGGACTATGGCTACACCTTC CSVEGTRGRDYGYTF TRBJ1-2 - TRBD1 TRBV29-1
TGTGCCAGCAAGAGGGCCGTTATGGGGACCGGGGAGCTGTTTTTT CASKRAVMGTGELFF TRBJ2-2 - - TRBV6-5
TGTGCCAGCAGTTCTCGAGGGCCCCGGAATGAGCAGTTCTTC CASSSRGPRNEQFF TRBJ2-1 - - TRBV27
TGCGCCAGCAGCTCGCGTTCTCCGGGACAGTCCAATTCACCCCTCCACTTT CASSSRSPGQSNSPLHF TRBJ1-6 - TRBD1 TRBV5-1
TGTGCCAGCAGTTTAGACAGGGGATGGGACACTGAAGCTTTCTTT CASSLDRGWDTEAFF TRBJ1-1 few TRBD1 TRBV27
TGTGCCAGCAGTGAGAGAGGGAGGGGCTACACCTTC CASSERGRGYTF TRBJ1-2 once - TRBV2
TGTGCCAGCAGCTCGACAGGGCGCTACGAGCAGTACTTC CASSSTGRYEQYF TRBJ2-7 few TRBD1 TRBV5-6
TGTGCCAGCAGTAGTCCCCGGACAGGAGTTAAATATCCCTACGAGCAGTACTTC CASSSPRTGVKYPYEQYF TRBJ2-7 many TRBD1 TRBV28
TGTGCCACCAGTGATTTGCTCGGCAATGAGCAGTTCTTC CATSDLLGNEQFF TRBJ2-1 - - TRBV24-1
TGTGCCAGCAGCCAAGATGGGACAGGGAGTTTCGAAAAACTGTTTTTT CASSQDGTGSFEKLFF TRBJ1-4 - TRBD1 TRBV4-2
TGTGCCAGCAGTTACTCTGGGGGGTACACTGAAGCTTTCTTT CASSYSGGYTEAFF TRBJ1-1 - - TRBV6-5
TGCGCCAGCAGCTTGACGGCTAGCGGGGTCCAAGAGACCCAGTACTTC CASSLTASGVQETQYF TRBJ2-5 once TRBD2 TRBV5-1
TGTGCCAGTAGCCACGGGGGACAGCCAAATAATTCACCCCTCCACTTT CASSHGGQPNNSPLHF TRBJ1-6 - TRBD1 TRBV19
TGTGCCAGCAGCCAAGATCGGAGGACAGCTAATTCACCCCTCCACTTT CASSQDRRTANSPLHF TRBJ1-6 - - TRBV4-2
TGTGCCAGCAGCTTAAGGTCAGGGGGAGTTCAGCCCCAGCATTTT CASSLRSGGVQPQHF TRBJ1-5 - TRBD1 TRBV7-3
TGTGCCAGCAGCTTAGAGGGGACAGGCCAATTTGGCGGGGAGCTGTTTTTT CASSLEGTGQFGGELFF TRBJ2-2 - TRBD1 TRBV7-6
TGTGCCACCAGCAGAGATCGGGGGGCCAGGCAAAACACCATATATTTT CATSRDRGARQNTIYF TRBJ1-3 once - TRBV15
TGTGCCAGCTCACCCCTCGGACAGGGGGCGACGGTTGGAGAGACCCAGTACTTC CASSPLGQGATVGETQYF TRBJ2-5 - TRBD1 TRBV18
TGTGCCAGCAGCTTGGGGACTAGCGGGGGAGCGAACACCGGGGAGCTGTTTTTT CASSLGTSGGANTGELFF TRBJ2-2 - TRBD2 TRBV7-9
TGTGCCACCAGCAGACAGGGGACGGATCAGCCCCAGCATTTT CATSRQGTDQPQHF TRBJ1-5 - - TRBV15
TGTGCCAGCAGCTCCCGAGGCTACGAGCAGTACTTC CASSSRGYEQYF TRBJ2-7 - - TRBV6-5
TGTGCCAGCAGCTTAATGGGTACTAGCGGGGGGCCCGTGGATACGCAGTATTTT CASSLMGTSGGPVDTQYF TRBJ2-3 - TRBD2 TRBV7-3
TGTGCCAGCAGGGGGACAGGGCTTAATTCACCCCTCCACTTT CASRGTGLNSPLHF TRBJ1-6 - TRBD1 TRBV6-4
TGTGCCAGCACCCTCGGGCTAGCGGAGGGGAATGAGCAGTTCTTC CASTLGLAEGNEQFF TRBJ2-1 - TRBD2 TRBV6-5
TGTGCCAGCAGCCAGTCTAGGGACAGGGACAATGAGCAGTTCTTC CASSQSRDRDNEQFF TRBJ2-1 - TRBD1 TRBV3-1/TRBV3-2
TGTGCCAGCCATGACAGATATTCTAACTATGGCTACACCTTC CASHDRYSNYGYTF TRBJ1-2 - - TRBV19
TGTGCCAGCAGCCAAACGGGACTAGCTTTAGAGACCCAGTACTTC CASSQTGLALETQYF TRBJ2-5 once TRBD2 TRBV3-1/TRBV3-2
TGTGCCAGCAGCTTGTTCCACCGGGACACTTACCAGCCCCAGCATTTT CASSLFHRDTYQPQHF TRBJ1-5 - - TRBV5-6
TGTGCCAGCAGCCGAGGGACTACCTTGAACACCGGGGAGCTGTTTTTT CASSRGTTLNTGELFF TRBJ2-2 - TRBD2 TRBV9
TGTGCCAGCAGCGCAGAGTTAGCGCGCTCCTACAATGAGCAGTTCTTC CASSAELARSYNEQFF TRBJ2-1 - - TRBV7-6
TGTGCCACCGCACAGGGCTCTGGAAACACCATATATTTT CATAQGSGNTIYF TRBJ1-3 - - TRBV19
TGCGCCAGCAGCCAAGAGATTAGCGATTACTACGAGCAGTACTTC CASSQEISDYYEQYF TRBJ2-7 - - TRBV4-3
TGTGCCAGCAGCCTCGGACAGGGGGAGCTGTTTTTT CASSLGQGELFF TRBJ2-2 - - TRBV7-3
TGTGCCAGCAGCCTCGACAGGGGGCGAACGAACACTGAAGCTTTCTTT CASSLDRGRTNTEAFF TRBJ1-1 - TRBD1 TRBV5-5
TGTGCCACCCACAACGGGGGGTATGAGCAGTTCTTC CATHNGGYEQFF TRBJ2-1 once TRBD2 TRBV11-1
TGTGCCAGCAGGGACGACAGGAACTCTGGAAACACCATATATTTT CASRDDRNSGNTIYF TRBJ1-3 - - TRBV2
TGTGCCAGCAGCTTATCAGGGATCCCCACTGAAGCTTTCTTT CASSLSGIPTEAFF TRBJ1-1 once - TRBV5-4
TGTGCCAGCAGCCGAGGGACAGTCAGAACTGAAGCTTTCTTT CASSRGTVRTEAFF TRBJ1-1 - TRBD1 TRBV5-4
TGTGCCAGTAGTATAGAGCCGACATCTAACTATGGCTACACCTTC CASSIEPTSNYGYTF TRBJ1-2 - - TRBV19
TGTGCCAGCAGCCCTCGGGACAGGGATAATTCACCCCTCCACTTT CASSPRDRDNSPLHF TRBJ1-6 - TRBD1 TRBV7-9
TGTGCCATCAGTGAGTCCGGGACAGGGTCAGGAAACACCATATATTTT CAISESGTGSGNTIYF TRBJ1-3 - TRBD1 TRBV10-3
TGCAGCGTTGGCCAGGGGGCGGCCGGGGAGCTGTTTTTT CSVGQGAAGELFF TRBJ2-2 few TRBD1 TRBV29-1
TGTGCCAGCAGCTCCATGATGAGCTCCTATAATTCACCCCTCCACTTT CASSSMMSSYNSPLHF TRBJ1-6 - - TRBV5-4
TGTGCCAGCAGTCCAAGTCTAGCGGGGAAGCTCTCCTACGAGCAGTACTTC CASSPSLAGKLSYEQYF TRBJ2-7 - TRBD2 TRBV3-1/TRBV3-2
TGTGCCAGCAGTGAAAGACAGGGGCGGGAAAAACTGTTTTTT CASSERQGREKLFF TRBJ1-4 - TRBD1 TRBV28
TGTGCCACCCGTCGCGGGACTAGCTATGAGCAGTTCTTC CATRRGTSYEQFF TRBJ2-1 - TRBD2 TRBV24-1
TGTGCCAGCAGTCGGGACAGGGACTACGAGCAGTACTTC CASSRDRDYEQYF TRBJ2-7 - TRBD1 TRBV11-2
TGTGCCAGCAGCTTAAACACAGGGGGTGGCTACACCTTC CASSLNTGGGYTF TRBJ1-2 once TRBD1 TRBV7-2
TGTGCCAGCACCAAAATCAGGGTGACTGAAGCTTTCTTT CASTKIRVTEAFF TRBJ1-1 - - TRBV28
TGTGCCAGCAGCTCGGTTGGTAATGAACGACAGCGCAACACTGAAGCTTTCTTT CASSSVGNERQRNTEAFF TRBJ1-1 - - TRBV5-6
TGCAGCGTTACCCCAACAGGGAATAGCAATCAGCCCCAGCATTTT CSVTPTGNSNQPQHF TRBJ1-5 once - TRBV29-1
TGTGCCAGCAGTTTAACGGGGGGGCGCGGGGCTTTCTTT CASSLTGGRGAFF TRBJ1-1 - - TRBV27
TGTGCCAGCAGCCTCTTAGCGGGGGACTACGAGCAGTACTTC CASSLLAGDYEQYF TRBJ2-7 - TRBD2 TRBV7-2
TGTGCCAGTAGTGGCGACAGGGTTGGCTATGGCTACACCTTC CASSGDRVGYGYTF TRBJ1-2 - TRBD1 TRBV19
TGTGCCAGCAGCCAAGCGAACTATGGCTACACCTTC CASSQANYGYTF TRBJ1-2 - - TRBV3-1/TRBV3-2
TGTGCCACCAGTAAATCCGGGACAGGGTTGGATACGCAGTATTTT CATSKSGTGLDTQYF TRBJ2-3 - TRBD1 TRBV24-1
TGTGCCAGCAACGGACAGGGGTCCTCTGGAAACACCATATATTTT CASNGQGSSGNTIYF TRBJ1-3 once TRBD1 TRBV9
TGTGCCAGCAGCCAAGTCCAGCGGGGGGGCACAGATACGCAGTATTTT CASSQVQRGGTDTQYF TRBJ2-3 - TRBD2 TRBV3-1/TRBV3-2